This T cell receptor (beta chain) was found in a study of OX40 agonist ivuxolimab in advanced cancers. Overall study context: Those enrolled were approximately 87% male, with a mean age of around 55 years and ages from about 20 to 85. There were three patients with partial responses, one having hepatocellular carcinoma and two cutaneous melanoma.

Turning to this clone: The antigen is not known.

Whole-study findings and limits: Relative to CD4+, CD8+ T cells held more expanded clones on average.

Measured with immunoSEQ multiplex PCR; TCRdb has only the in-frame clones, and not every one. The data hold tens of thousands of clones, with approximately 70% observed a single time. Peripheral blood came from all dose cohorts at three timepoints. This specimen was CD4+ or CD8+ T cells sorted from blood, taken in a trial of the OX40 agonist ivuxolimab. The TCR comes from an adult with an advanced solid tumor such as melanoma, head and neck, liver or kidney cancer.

The CDR3 loop reads CSAPLTGPWETQYF. The CDR3 DNA sequence: TGCAGCGCTCCCCTTACTGGGCCCTGGGAGACCCAGTACTTC. The J gene is TRBJ2-5, the V gene TRBV29-1, with D unresolved. Per germline, CDR1 SQVTM and CDR2 ANQGSEA. V shed 7 bases and J shed 5 bases, with 20 bases lying between them. This CDR3 comprises 14 residues.